The 7 T cell receptor beta chains below all came from one sample that was sequenced in a study of blood T cells in healthy people across ages. A sample-barcoded 5' primer and a J-beta primer mix were used in a second PCR of about 6 to 12 cycles. TCRdb re-called the 5' RACE reads through MiXCR, storing one row per CDR3 protein. The repertoire holds about 730,000 distinct CDR3 sequences, with more than 40% as singletons. Source material: blood. The receptors come from a woman in her sixties or seventies in good health.

The chain uses TRBV5-5 and TRBJ2-3, with 7 bases aligning to TRBD1. V shed 4 bases, J shed 8 bases, and the junction held 10 bases outside the gene matches. The CDR3 covers 14 residues. Germline CDR1 is SGHKS and CDR2 is YYEKEE (reference sequence). CDR3 nucleotide sequence: TGTGCCAGCAGCATGACGACAGGGTATGCTACGCAGTATTTT. As protein: CASSMTTGYATQYF.

This clonotype appeared a single time. The chain couples TRBV24-1 to TRBJ1-2, with D possibly being TRBD1 (6 bases). The V gene's germline CDR1 is KGHDR and CDR2 SFDVKD. V gave up 4 bases and J gave up 0 bases, with 8 bases separating them. This CDR3 comprises 14 residues. CDR3 coding DNA: TGTGCCACCAGTGACAGGACAGCTAACTATGGCTACACCTTC. Translated, it gives CATSDRTANYGYTF.

This chain uses TRBV7-9 with TRBJ1-1; D perhaps matches TRBD1 (5 bases). Germline V CDR1 and CDR2: SEHNR, FQNEAQ (reference sequence). The CDR3 length is 15 residues. The germline V and J ends were trimmed by 5 bases and 6 bases, with 19 bases remaining between them. This chain's CDR3 is CASSPSGGVGAEAFF. The CDR3 DNA sequence: TGTGCCAGCAGCCCCTCGGGGGGGGTCGGGGCTGAAGCTTTCTTT.

The V gene is TRBV28, the J gene TRBJ1-1; TRBD1 might be the D (5 bases). The CDR3 is 15 residues long. V lost 3 bases and J 5 bases, leaving 16 bases between the germline ends. Germline assignment: CDR1 MDHEN and CDR2 SYDVKM. Written as DNA, the CDR3 is TGTGCCAGCAGTTTGGCCGGGACGGAGGGGACTGAAGCTTTCTTT. Encoded protein: CASSLAGTEGTEAFF.

This chain connects TRBV9 to TRBJ2-3; D unresolved. The CDR3 runs to 14 residues. V dropped 3 bases and J dropped 2 bases, with 10 bases sitting between them. Germline assignment: CDR1 SGDLS and CDR2 YYNGEE. The CDR3 protein is CASSASRSTDTQYF. The CDR3 DNA sequence: TGTGCCAGCAGCGCTTCGCGGTCCACAGATACGCAGTATTTT.

The chain carries TRBV7-2 and TRBJ2-3, with D tentatively TRBD2 (5 bases). Germline CDR1 SGHTA, CDR2 FQGNSA. V lost 5 bases to trimming and J lost 11 bases, with 20 bases between them. The CDR3 runs 14 residues. In nucleotides, the CDR3 is TGTGCCAGCAGCCCATTCAGACTTGACTATATGCAGTATTTT. It translates to CASSPFRLDYMQYF.

The chain's CDR3 is CASSKRGGDEQFF. The CDR3 bases are TGTGCCAGTAGTAAAAGGGGGGGAGATGAGCAGTTCTTC. V is TRBV19 and J is TRBJ2-1, with D perhaps matching TRBD2 (7 bases). The CDR3 covers 13 residues. Trimming shortened V by 4 bases and J by 8 bases, and 12 bases separated the two germline ends. In germline, CDR1 is LNHDA, CDR2 SQIVND (reference sequence).